A single sample gave rise to the 16 T cell receptor beta chains below, sequenced in a study of blood T cell repertoires in COVID-19. Produced via immunoSEQ multiplex PCR; TCRdb's table is partial and in-frame only. This table holds about 270,000 clones, around 81% found once. The sequencing sample was made of peripheral blood. All receptors come from a woman aged 55 to 70 with active or convalescent COVID-19.

The V and J genes are TRBV5-1 and TRBJ2-1; a possible D gene is TRBD1 (5 bases). Trimming stripped 6 bases from V and 0 bases from J, with 13 bases between. The germline V gene encodes CDR1 SGHRS and CDR2 YFSETQ. The CDR3 is made up of 15 amino acids. CDR3: CASTREGSSYNEQFF. Written as DNA, the CDR3 is TGCGCCAGCACCAGGGAAGGAAGCTCCTACAATGAGCAGTTCTTC. The whole variable domain, filled in from reference TRBV5-1 and TRBJ2-1, reads KAGVTQTPRYLIKTRGQQVTLSCSPISGHRSVSWYQQTPGQGLQFLFEYFSETQRNKGNFPGRFSGRQFSNSRSEMNVSTLELGDSALYLCASTREGSSYNEQFFGPGTRLTVL.

This clone turned up a few times. The chain combines TRBV24-1 with TRBJ2-2, with 10 nucleotides matching TRBD2. The trim removed 2 bases at V and 8 bases at J, leaving 4 bases unmatched. This CDR3 comprises 15 residues. From germline, CDR1 is KGHDR and CDR2 SFDVKD. The CDR3, as DNA: TGTGCCACCAGTGATTCAGCGGGGGGGAAAGGGGAGCTGTTTTTT. Its protein is CATSDSAGGKGELFF.

The genes are TRBV12-3 or TRBV12-4 and TRBJ1-2; 7 bases are a match to TRBD1. CDR3 length: 13 residues. Trimming at V came to 5 bases and at J to 8 bases, leaving 8 bases not matched to a gene. CDR3 sequence (DNA): TGTGCCAGCAGTCCTTTGACAGGGCGAGGCTACACCTTC. It translates to CASSPLTGRGYTF.

This rearrangement joins TRBV2 to TRBJ2-3; the match to TRBD2 covers 12 bases. The CDR3 runs to 15 residues. Per germline, CDR1 SNHLY and CDR2 FYNNEI. V lost 7 bases to trimming and J lost 4 bases; unmatched junction nucleotides: 6. The CDR3 bases are TGTGCCAGCAATTTGCTAGCGGGGGGGGCAGATACGCAGTATTTT. This sequence encodes CASNLLAGGADTQYF. Looking up the rest from reference TRBV2 and TRBJ2-3 gives the full variable domain: EPEVTQTPSHQVTQMGQEVILRCVPISNHLYFYWYRQILGQKVEFLVSFYNNEISEKSEIFDDQFSVERPDGSNFTLKIRSTKLEDSAMYFCASNLLAGGADTQYFGPGTRLTVL.

This clone has just a few counts. The J gene is TRBJ1-5, the V gene TRBV27; D remains unclear. The germline V and J ends were trimmed by 3 bases and 2 bases, with 8 bases remaining between them. Germline CDR1 reads MNHEY; CDR2 reads SMNVEV (reference sequence). The CDR3 runs to 14 residues. This CDR3 reads CASSFIGGNQPQHF. The CDR3, as DNA: TGTGCCAGCAGTTTCATCGGTGGCAATCAGCCCCAGCATTTT.

The V gene is TRBV5-6, the J gene TRBJ2-2; D might be TRBD2 (7 bases). The ends were cut back, 4 bases at V and 4 bases at J, with 17 bases in the middle. The CDR3 covers 16 residues. Germline CDR1 reads SGHDT; CDR2 reads YYEEEE. DNA of the CDR3: TGTGCCAGCAGCCCCGCCGGGGGGCAGGGCACCGGGGAGCTGTTTTTT. This encodes CASSPAGGQGTGELFF.

V and J are TRBV23-1 and TRBJ2-3; 7 bases fit TRBD1. TRBV23-1 is filed as an ORF, its function uncertain. V lost 2 bases to trimming and J lost 2 bases; unmatched junction nucleotides: 10. The CDR3 is 17 amino acids. CDR3 in DNA: TGCGCCAGCAGTCAAATTCGGCCGGGACAGCCCACAGATACGCAGTATTTT. This sequence encodes CASSQIRPGQPTDTQYF.

The rearrangement links TRBV18 to TRBJ1-3; D call uncertain. Trimming took 5 bases from V and 0 from J, leaving 8 bases between them. The CDR3 runs to 14 residues. Germline lookup yields CDR1 KGHSH and CDR2 LQKENI. In DNA, the CDR3 is TGTGCCAGCTCATCCACACCCTCTGGAAACACCATATATTTT. Its protein product is CASSSTPSGNTIYF.

The chain links TRBV6-5 to TRBJ1-2; 9 bases line up with TRBD1. CDR3 length: 16 residues. In germline, CDR1 is MNHEY, CDR2 SVGAGI. V lost 1 base, J lost 1 base, and 4 bases stayed unmatched. Here the CDR3 reads CASSYLPGQGNYGYTF. DNA of the CDR3: TGTGCCAGCAGTTACTTGCCGGGACAGGGTAACTATGGCTACACCTTC.

This clone was counted between two and nine times. The V gene is TRBV4-3, the J gene TRBJ2-2; 9 positions agree with TRBD2. The CDR3 is 17 amino acids. V lost 0 bases, J lost 6 bases, and 8 bases stayed unmatched. CDR1 and CDR2 (germline): LGHNA, YSLEER. CDR3 DNA sequence: TGCGCCAGCAGCCAAGAAACTAGCGGGCCGCCGGCCGGGGAGCTGTTTTTT. It is translated as CASSQETSGPPAGELFF.

DNA of the CDR3: TGTGCCAGCAGCTTAGATCCTGGACAGGGGGTTCCCACAGATACGCAGTATTTT. This sequence encodes CASSLDPGQGVPTDTQYF. The chain couples TRBV11-2 to TRBJ2-3; TRBD1 agrees at 10 bases. The V and J ends lost 0 bases and 2 bases, in that order; junction bases with no gene match: 8. The length of the CDR3 is 18 residues. Germline V gives CDR1 SGHAT, CDR2 FQNNGV.

V usage is TRBV7-3 and J usage is TRBJ2-1; 7 nucleotides match TRBD2. The CDR3 has 16 residues. V shed 0 bases, J shed 5 bases, and the junction held 7 bases outside the gene matches. Germline V gene lookup returns CDR1 SGHTA and CDR2 FQGTGA. CDR3 in DNA: TGTGCCAGCAGCTTAACTCGGGCGAGCGGGGACAATGAGCAGTTCTTC. This encodes CASSLTRASGDNEQFF.

The J gene is TRBJ1-5, the V gene TRBV19; 8 bases are shared with TRBD1. V was pared by 4 bases and J by 4 bases, with 12 bases of the junction left unmatched. The germline V gene has CDR1 LNHDA and CDR2 SQIVND (reference sequence). This CDR3 has 17 amino acids. The CDR3 nucleotides are TGTGCCAGTAGTACCTTCCTTCTGACAGGGGAGAATCAGCCCCAGCATTTT. As protein: CASSTFLLTGENQPQHF.

The CDR3 loop reads CASSDAWRMAGGLSSYNEQFF. CDR3 DNA: TGTGCCAGCAGTGACGCGTGGCGGATGGCGGGGGGCCTGAGCTCCTACAATGAGCAGTTCTTC. This rearrangement joins TRBV6-4 to TRBJ2-1, with TRBD2 identical over 8 bases. CDR1 MRHNA and CDR2 SNTAGT come from the germline V gene. The CDR3 has 21 amino acids. V lost 2 bases to trimming and J lost 0 bases; unmatched junction nucleotides: 18.

The gene calls are TRBV5-5 and TRBJ1-1, with 7 bases matching TRBD1. Germline V gives CDR1 SGHKS, CDR2 YYEKEE (reference sequence). The CDR3 contains 13 residues. Trimming cost V 3 bases and J 5 bases; bases outside gene matches: 4. In nucleotides, the CDR3 is TGTGCCAGCAGCTGGGTACAGGGGACTGAAGCTTTCTTT. Translating gives CASSWVQGTEAFF.

CDR3 sequence (DNA): TGTGCCAGCAGCTTATCAGGGTTACAGCCCCAGCATTTT. It translates to CASSLSGLQPQHF. The chain is built from TRBV11-2 and TRBJ1-5; possible D gene TRBD1, 5 bases. The CDR3 sequence is 13 residues long. Trimming stripped 2 bases from V and 7 bases from J, with 9 bases between. The germline CDR1 and CDR2 sequences are SGHAT and FQNNGV.